The 23 T cell receptor beta chains below all came from one sample that was sequenced in a study of cytomegalovirus exposure and HLA in healthy donors. TCRdb's table, derived via immunoSEQ multiplex PCR, lists solely in-frame clones and lacks some. This table holds about 120,000 clones, roughly 87% found once. Sequenced sample: PBMCs. The receptors were gathered from a woman aged 18-29 years in good health and CMV-seronegative.

This clone was found a few times. The chain joins TRBV2 to TRBJ1-2; weak D call: TRBD1 (5 bases). This CDR3 comprises 13 residues. Germline lookup yields CDR1 SNHLY and CDR2 FYNNEI. V gave up 6 bases and J gave up 8 bases, with 16 bases separating them. The CDR3 region has the DNA TGTGCCAGCAGGGGAGGGGTTACGGAAGGCTACACCTTC. Protein: CASRGGVTEGYTF. Together with reference TRBV2 and TRBJ1-2, the CDR3 gives the full variable domain: EPEVTQTPSHQVTQMGQEVILRCVPISNHLYFYWYRQILGQKVEFLVSFYNNEISEKSEIFDDQFSVERPDGSNFTLKIRSTKLEDSAMYFCASRGGVTEGYTFGSGTRLTVV.

The rearrangement uses TRBV2 and TRBJ1-2, with D possibly matching TRBD1 (5 bases). The CDR3 length is 15 residues. V shed 6 bases and J shed 1 base, with 15 bases lying between them. Germline V gene sequence: CDR1 SNHLY, CDR2 FYNNEI. CDR3 nucleotide sequence: TGTGCCAGCAGCCCCGGGGGGGAGATTAACTATGGCTACACCTTC. Translated, it gives CASSPGGEINYGYTF.

The V gene is TRBV7-9, the J gene TRBJ2-3; the match to TRBD2 covers 13 bases. Germline values: CDR1 SEHNR, CDR2 FQNEAQ (reference sequence). The CDR3 has 18 residues. V lost 6 bases, J lost 3 bases, and 12 bases stayed unmatched. CDR3 nucleotides: TGTGCCAGCAGTCGAACCGGGACTAGCGGGGAGGGGACAGATACGCAGTATTTT. Translation gives CASSRTGTSGEGTDTQYF. Full variable domain (remainder filled in from reference TRBV7-9 and TRBJ2-3): DTGVSQNPRHKITKRGQNVTFRCDPISEHNRLYWYRQTLGQGPEFLTYFQNEAQLEKSRLLSDRFSAERPKGSFSTLEIQRTEQGDSAMYLCASSRTGTSGEGTDTQYFGPGTRLTVL.

J is TRBJ2-5 and V is TRBV5-6, with TRBD1 identical over 8 bases. CDR1 is SGHDT, CDR2 YYEEEE, per germline. The V and J ends lost 3 bases and 5 bases, in that order; junction bases with no gene match: 3. The CDR3 extends over 13 amino acids. The CDR3 DNA follows: TGTGCCAGCAGCTATCGACAGGGGGAGACCCAGTACTTC. This codes for CASSYRQGETQYF.

The chain couples TRBV6-1 to TRBJ2-1; D is perhaps TRBD1 (5 bases). Trimming took off 3 bases at V and 1 base at J, with 13 bases between the two ends. Germline V CDR1 and CDR2: MNHNS, SASEGT. The CDR3 is made up of 16 amino acids. CDR3 bases: TGTGCCAGCAGTGACAGGGAAGGATGGTCCTACAATGAGCAGTTCTTC. Translating it yields CASSDREGWSYNEQFF.

This chain links TRBV27 with TRBJ2-7; D possibly corresponds to TRBD1 (6 bases). The germline V gene has CDR1 MNHEY and CDR2 SMNVEV (reference sequence). V dropped 4 bases and J dropped 5 bases, with 18 bases sitting between them. The CDR3 length is 15 residues. CDR3 sequence: CASSSHRTVGDEQYV. The DNA of the CDR3 is TGTGCCAGCAGTTCTCACCGGACAGTCGGTGACGAGCAGTACGTC.

The gene calls are TRBV10-1 and TRBJ1-2; D remains ambiguous. Germline CDR1 WNHNN, CDR2 SYGVQD (reference sequence). V lost 3 bases, J lost 0 bases, and 5 bases lay in between. The CDR3 has 13 residues. The CDR3 sequence: CASSDGSNYGYTF. For the CDR3, the DNA is TGCGCCAGCAGTGACGGGTCTAACTATGGCTACACCTTC.

The chain carries TRBV11-2 and TRBJ1-1; D is uncertain. The CDR3 has 12 amino acids. The germline V gene has CDR1 SGHAT and CDR2 FQNNGV. Trimming pared 5 bases from V and 5 bases from J, leaving 9 bases between. CDR3 DNA: TGTGCCAGCAGCCGTCTGTCGACTGAAGCTTTCTTT. It encodes CASSRLSTEAFF.

The count of this clone is one. Here the CDR3 reads CASSPVGQGGKGANVLTF. The CDR3 coding sequence is TGCGCCAGCAGCCCAGTAGGACAGGGTGGTAAAGGGGCCAACGTCCTGACTTTC. V gene TRBV4-3 combines with J gene TRBJ2-6; TRBD1 agrees at 8 bases. CDR3 length: 18 amino acids. The germline V gene encodes CDR1 LGHNA and CDR2 YSLEER. Losses at the gene ends were 4 bases for V and 4 bases for J; bases not matched to a gene: 12.

The chain carries TRBV2 and TRBJ2-2; 8 nucleotides match TRBD2. Germline V CDR1 and CDR2: SNHLY, FYNNEI. V lost 3 bases, J lost 0 bases, and 3 bases stayed unmatched. The CDR3 contains 16 residues. CDR3 DNA sequence: TGTGCCAGCAGTGATGCGGGGGGTCCGAACACCGGGGAGCTGTTTTTT. It yields the protein CASSDAGGPNTGELFF.

The gene calls are TRBV11-3 and TRBJ2-1; D possibly corresponds to TRBD2 (6 bases). V lost 1 base, J lost 0 bases, and 7 bases lay in between. This CDR3 contains 15 residues. Germline values: CDR1 SGHNT, CDR2 YENEEA. CDR3 sequence: CASSLGGVSYNEQFF. In DNA, the CDR3 is TGTGCCAGCAGCTTAGGCGGGGTCTCCTACAATGAGCAGTTCTTC.

The V gene is TRBV9, the J gene TRBJ1-1; tentative D call: TRBD1 (5 bases). The CDR3 runs 14 residues. Germline loops: CDR1 SGDLS, CDR2 YYNGEE. The V and J ends lost 0 bases and 5 bases respectively, with 11 bases between them. CDR3 bases: TGTGCCAGCAGCGTAGTCGGGGGTTCGACTGAAGCTTTCTTT. It encodes CASSVVGGSTEAFF.

V usage is TRBV7-6 and J usage is TRBJ1-2; the D is unclear. Germline values: CDR1 SGHVS, CDR2 FNYEAQ. The length of the CDR3 is 14 residues. V was trimmed by 8 bases and J by 2 bases, leaving 15 bases between them. The CDR3 coding sequence is TGTGCCAGCGGCCCTTTGGGAGGGAACTATGGCTACACCTTC. Residues: CASGPLGGNYGYTF.

CDR3 protein: CASSPVPGTGNTIYF. The CDR3 coding sequence is TGTGCCAGCTCACCGGTCCCAGGGACTGGAAACACCATATATTTT. This sequence joins TRBV18 and TRBJ1-3; tentative D call: TRBD1 (5 bases). Germline loops: CDR1 KGHSH, CDR2 LQKENI. The CDR3 has 15 residues. The ends were cut back, 3 bases at V and 2 bases at J, with 11 bases in the middle. Drawing the rest from reference TRBV18 and TRBJ1-3, the complete variable domain is NAGVMQNPRHLVRRRGQEARLRCSPMKGHSHVYWYRQLPEEGLKFMVYLQKENIIDESGMPKERFSAEFPKEGPSILRIQQVVRGDSAAYFCASSPVPGTGNTIYFGEGSWLTVV.

The chain recombines TRBV18 with TRBJ1-2, with 9 bases aligning to TRBD1. From germline, CDR1 is KGHSH and CDR2 LQKENI. CDR3 size: 13 residues. With 4 bases clipped from V and 3 bases from J, the junction kept 0 bases outside the gene matches. The CDR3 is CASSRTGDYGYTF. CDR3 nucleotides: TGTGCCAGCTCACGGACAGGGGACTATGGCTACACCTTC.

This chain links TRBV18 with TRBJ2-5; 9 bases map to TRBD2. This CDR3 has 19 amino acids. Germline V gene sequence: CDR1 KGHSH, CDR2 LQKENI. V trimming: 3 bases; J trimming: 4 bases; junction bases outside the gene matches: 18. The CDR3 loop reads CASSPILAGEGSRGETQYF. DNA for the CDR3: TGTGCCAGCTCACCGATCTTAGCGGGAGAGGGGAGTAGAGGAGAGACCCAGTACTTC.

The chain is built from TRBV7-9 and TRBJ1-5, with D maybe TRBD1 (5 bases). The length of the CDR3 is 16 residues. Trimming left V 4 bases short and J 1 base short, with 14 bases between. CDR1 and CDR2 (germline): SEHNR, FQNEAQ (reference sequence). CDR3 loop: CASSWEVGLSNQPQHF. CDR3 sequence (DNA): TGTGCCAGCAGCTGGGAGGTGGGGCTCAGCAATCAGCCCCAGCATTTT.

The chain combines TRBV27 with TRBJ1-5; possible D gene TRBD1, 6 bases. Germline V gene data show CDR1 as MNHEY and CDR2 as SMNVEV (reference sequence). This CDR3 comprises 13 residues. V dropped 6 bases and J dropped 4 bases, with 10 bases sitting between them. The CDR3, as DNA: TGTGCCAGCAGATGGACAGCAAATCAGCCCCAGCATTTT. Translation: CASRWTANQPQHF.

This chain uses TRBV19 with TRBJ1-5; D remains unclear. Trimming stripped 7 bases from V and 3 bases from J, with 16 bases between. The CDR3 is made up of 15 amino acids. From germline, CDR1 is LNHDA and CDR2 SQIVND (reference sequence). The CDR3 loop reads CASIITAGTNQPQHF. CDR3 sequence (DNA): TGTGCCAGTATTATCACTGCAGGCACCAATCAGCCCCAGCATTTT.

This rearrangement joins TRBV14 to TRBJ2-7; maybe TRBD2 (6 bases). The germline gives CDR1 SGHDN, CDR2 FVKESK. The V and J ends lost 2 bases and 5 bases respectively, with 16 bases between them. The CDR3 has 15 residues. The CDR3 coding sequence is TGTGCCAGCAGCCAATATATCGGGGGTATGGACGAGCAGTACTTC. Translated: CASSQYIGGMDEQYF.

J is TRBJ2-6 and V is TRBV7-9; D may be TRBD1 (5 bases). The CDR3 totals 14 residues. The V gene lost 11 bases and the J gene lost 4 bases, with 15 bases spanning the gap. CDR1 is SEHNR and CDR2 is FQNEAQ in the germline V gene (reference sequence). The CDR3 nucleotides are TGTGCCGTAGTTTCAGGGTCCGGGGCCAACGTCCTGACTTTC. Protein: CAVVSGSGANVLTF. Full variable domain (remainder filled in from reference TRBV7-9 and TRBJ2-6): DTGVSQNPRHKITKRGQNVTFRCDPISEHNRLYWYRQTLGQGPEFLTYFQNEAQLEKSRLLSDRFSAERPKGSFSTLEIQRTEQGDSAMYLCAVVSGSGANVLTFGAGSRLTVL.

The rearrangement links TRBV18 to TRBJ2-5; TRBD1 might be the D (7 bases). The CDR3 consists of 16 residues. Trimming took 2 bases from V and 5 from J, leaving 18 bases between them. CDR1 KGHSH and CDR2 LQKENI come from the germline V gene. Here the CDR3 reads CASSPSNRGGQETQYF. The DNA for the CDR3 is TGTGCCAGCTCACCATCAAACAGGGGAGGACAGGAGACCCAGTACTTC. Full variable domain (missing parts from reference TRBV18 and TRBJ2-5): NAGVMQNPRHLVRRRGQEARLRCSPMKGHSHVYWYRQLPEEGLKFMVYLQKENIIDESGMPKERFSAEFPKEGPSILRIQQVVRGDSAAYFCASSPSNRGGQETQYFGPGTRLLVL.

V gene TRBV2 combines with J gene TRBJ1-2, with 9 bases identical to TRBD1. This CDR3 has 19 residues. Looked up from germline, CDR1 is SNHLY and CDR2 is FYNNEI. V lost 6 bases and J lost 3; bases outside the gene matches: 20. The CDR3 coding sequence is TGTGCCAGCAGGGCTTTACCCGGGACAGGGATCGGGACGGACTATGGCTACACCTTC. Residues: CASRALPGTGIGTDYGYTF. The full variable domain, completed using reference TRBV2 and TRBJ1-2, is EPEVTQTPSHQVTQMGQEVILRCVPISNHLYFYWYRQILGQKVEFLVSFYNNEISEKSEIFDDQFSVERPDGSNFTLKIRSTKLEDSAMYFCASRALPGTGIGTDYGYTFGSGTRLTVV.